This T cell receptor beta chain was obtained from a study of blood T cell repertoires in COVID-19. Regarding this clone: Germline is not matched at one junction end, which may reflect a read error.

The repertoire was sequenced with immunoSEQ multiplex PCR; TCRdb's copy has only in-frame clones and lacks some. The sample shows approximately 100,000 clones, 82% of them seen only once. This sequence originates from a man in his sixties with acute or convalescent COVID-19. The sample taken for sequencing was peripheral blood.

CDR3 sequence: CASSFSIHQENLFF. The CDR3 nucleotides read TGTGCCAGCAGCTTTTCCATCCATCAGGAAAATCTGTTTTTT. This chain links TRBV7-8 with TRBJ1-4; D is uncertain. This CDR3 is 14 amino acids long. The germline gives CDR1 SGHVS, CDR2 FQNEAQ.